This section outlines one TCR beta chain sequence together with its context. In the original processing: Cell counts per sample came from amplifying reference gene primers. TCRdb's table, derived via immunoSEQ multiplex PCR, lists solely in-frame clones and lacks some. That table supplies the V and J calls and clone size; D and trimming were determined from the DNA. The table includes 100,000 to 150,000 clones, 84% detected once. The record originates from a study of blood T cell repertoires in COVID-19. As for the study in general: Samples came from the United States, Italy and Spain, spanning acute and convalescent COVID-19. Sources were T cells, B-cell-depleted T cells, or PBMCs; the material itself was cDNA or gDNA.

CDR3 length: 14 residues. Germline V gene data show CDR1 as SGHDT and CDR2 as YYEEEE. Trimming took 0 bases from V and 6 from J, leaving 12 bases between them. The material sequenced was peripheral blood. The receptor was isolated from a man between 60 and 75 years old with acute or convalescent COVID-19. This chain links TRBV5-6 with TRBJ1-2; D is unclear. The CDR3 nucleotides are TGTGCCAGCAGCTTGGAGGCCGGCGCGGATGGCTACACCTTC. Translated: CASSLEAGADGYTF.